The source of this TCR beta chain is a study of monozygotic twins with inflammatory bowel disease. Each CDR3 protein gets one entry in TCRdb, which reprocessed the 5' RACE reads and gives no DNA. The table lists around 210,000 distinct CDR3 sequences. Sequenced sample: blood. The clonotype comes from a human donor with ulcerative colitis or Crohn's disease, or a healthy co-twin of an affected twin (not recorded which).

CDR3 sequence: CAISESIGLNTGELFF. V gene TRBV10-3 combines with J gene TRBJ2-2; the TCRdb call, TRBD2, lacks DNA for checking. The CDR3 is 16 residues long. The germline CDR1 and CDR2 sequences are ENHRY and SYGVKD.